This T cell receptor (beta chain) was captured by sequencing in a study of T cells in Graves' hyperthyroidism and ophthalmopathy. Study background: Any treatment followed the collection of peripheral blood at initial diagnosis.

There are 15 residues in the CDR3. The germline V gene has CDR1 KGHDR and CDR2 SFDVKD. With 3 bases clipped from V and 4 bases from J, the junction kept 6 bases outside the gene matches. TCR beta CDR3 regions were amplified from RNA. Researchers ran a first-round RT-PCR on the TCR CDR3 using the HTBI primer set. Using its own MiXCR run on the multiplex PCR reads, TCRdb lists one record per CDR3 protein. The sample holds about 480,000 distinct CDR3 sequences; roughly an eighth are singletons and the top ten take about 17%. This clonotype was observed many times. The receptor was isolated from a woman between 18 and 30 years old with Graves' hyperthyroidism. J is TRBJ2-5 and V is TRBV24-1; 8 positions match TRBD1. Specimen: blood. CDR3 sequence (DNA): TGTGCCACCAGTGATCGGGGGACAGGAGGAGAGACCCAGTACTTC. It translates to CATSDRGTGGETQYF.